The 7 T cell receptor beta chains given below trace back to one sample, sequenced in a study of response to subunit inactivated influenza vaccine. TCRdb ran MiXCR on the RT-PCR reads and lists one entry per CDR3 protein. The sample has about 520,000 distinct CDR3 sequences, approximately 7.2% seen once. This specimen consisted of PBMCs from blood, obtained around 2 years after vaccination. The source of these receptors is a man aged 50-75 years who received an inactivated influenza vaccine.

In its sample, this clonotype was seen a few times. The chain employs TRBV28 and TRBJ2-5; 10 bases match TRBD1. CDR1 and CDR2 from the germline V gene are MDHEN and SYDVKM. Losses at the gene ends were 5 bases for V and 2 bases for J; bases not matched to a gene: 8. The CDR3 is made up of 16 amino acids. CDR3 coding DNA: TGTGCCAGCAGTCGGAAGAGGACAGGGGGGCAAGAGACCCAGTACTTC. Residues: CASSRKRTGGQETQYF.

The chain couples TRBV11-2 to TRBJ2-7, with D perhaps TRBD1 (6 bases). This CDR3 region has 16 residues. Trimming left V 0 bases short and J 2 bases short, with 14 bases between. Looked up from germline, CDR1 is SGHAT and CDR2 is FQNNGV. The CDR3 spells CASSLDPKGGAYEQYF. In DNA form, the CDR3 reads TGTGCCAGCAGCTTAGATCCTAAAGGGGGAGCCTACGAGCAGTACTTC.

The chain employs TRBV15 and TRBJ2-3; 9 nucleotides align to TRBD2. The V and J ends lost 0 bases and 2 bases, in that order; junction bases with no gene match: 6. The CDR3 contains 17 residues. Germline V CDR1 and CDR2: LNHNV, YYDKDF (reference sequence). The CDR3 loop is CATSRELAGANTDTQYF. The CDR3 region has the DNA TGTGCCACCAGCAGAGAATTAGCGGGGGCTAACACAGATACGCAGTATTTT.

The V and J genes are TRBV19 and TRBJ2-1; D is ambiguous. Per the germline V gene, CDR1 is LNHDA and CDR2 is SQIVND (reference sequence). The CDR3 loop spans 12 amino acids. V was pared by 3 bases and J by 10 bases, with 10 bases between. CDR3 bases: TGTGCCAGTAGTATGGTTGCGAGGGAGCAGTTCTTC. Protein product: CASSMVAREQFF.

Ten or more counts support this clonotype. V and J are TRBV15 and TRBJ1-1; D is uncertain. With 0 bases removed from V and 1 base from J, the gap between germline ends came to 12 bases. Germline CDR1 LNHNV, CDR2 YYDKDF (reference sequence). CDR3 length equals 16 residues. CDR3 sequence reads: CATSRDRTRSNTEAFF. The CDR3 DNA sequence: TGTGCCACCAGCAGAGATAGAACAAGGTCGAACACTGAAGCTTTCTTT.

This clonotype has a handful of counts. The J gene is TRBJ2-7, the V gene TRBV4-3; D uncertain. V lost 5 bases, J lost 2 bases, and 10 bases lay in between. Germline values: CDR1 LGHNA, CDR2 YSLEER. This CDR3 is 13 amino acids long. The CDR3 reads CASSIHRTYEQYF. CDR3 in DNA: TGCGCCAGCAGCATCCACCGCACCTACGAGCAGTACTTC.

There are a few counts of this clonotype. The chain uses TRBV18 and TRBJ1-6; 8 positions agree with TRBD1. There are 16 residues in the CDR3. V lost 3 bases to trimming and J lost 10 bases; unmatched junction nucleotides: 11. Germline assignment: CDR1 KGHSH and CDR2 LQKENI. The CDR3 is CASSPFGQGTNSPLHF. Here the CDR3 DNA reads TGTGCCAGCTCACCTTTTGGACAGGGTACAAACTCACCCCTCCACTTT.